What follows describes a single T cell receptor (beta chain). Its specificity is not known. Relative to the germline gene, one junction end is altered; a read error may explain this. Germline CDR1 and CDR2: SSHAT and FNYEAQ (reference sequence). The CDR3 sequence is 17 residues long. These data are taken from a study of cytomegalovirus exposure and HLA in healthy donors. Study-wide results and caveats: The likely explanation for a cluster of highly shared sequence variants was sequencing artifact. Clonal expansion, a later analysis showed, was greater in HLA-associated TCR beta chains than in equally common others.

PCR amplification relied on 60 Vbeta primers (plus 13 Jbeta primers). Clones were sequenced by immunoSEQ multiplex PCR, and TCRdb holds only the in-frame ones, with some missing. The profile shows fewer than 100,000 clones, 70% to 80% of them singletons. The chain has TRBV7-7 and TRBJ1-5, with no clear D. Sequenced input: PBMCs. The clonotype was recovered from a female donor in good health and CMV-seronegative. The CDR3 spells CASSKTVPPAPNQPQHF. Written as DNA, the CDR3 is TGTGCTAGCAGCAAAACTGTCCCTCCCGCCCCCAATCAGCCCCAGCATTTT. Complete variable domain (other parts from reference TRBV7-7 and TRBJ1-5): GAGVSQSPRYKVTKRGQDVTLRCDPISSHATLYWYQQALGQGPEFLTYFNYEAQPDKSGLPSDRFSAERPEGSISTLTIQRTEQRDSAMYRCASSKTVPPAPNQPQHFGDGTRLSIL.